Presented here are 12 T cell receptor beta chains from one specimen sequenced in a study of PD-L1 blockade in urothelial cancer. The method was immunoSEQ multiplex PCR; TCRdb's version includes in-frame clones alone and lacks a portion of them. Here the sample spans under 100,000 clones, roughly 90% being singletons. The time point is: pretreatment peripheral blood. The specimen comprised PBMCs, sampled around atezolizumab (anti-PD-L1) treatment. These receptors all stem from a man aged 55 to 70 with urothelial cancer.

The V gene is TRBV2, the J gene TRBJ2-1; 8 bases map to TRBD2. The germline V gene encodes CDR1 SNHLY and CDR2 FYNNEI. The trim removed 4 bases at V and 7 bases at J, leaving 9 bases unmatched. CDR3 size: 15 residues. CDR3 coding DNA: TGTGCCAGCAGTGGCCGGGGGGGCCGGGGAAATGAGCAGTTCTTC. Protein sequence: CASSGRGGRGNEQFF.

The gene calls are TRBV28 and TRBJ2-7, with D hard to call. Germline V gene lookup returns CDR1 MDHEN and CDR2 SYDVKM. The V and J ends lost 2 bases and 4 bases respectively, with 9 bases between them. CDR3 length: 13 amino acids. CDR3 region: CASSLGSEYEQYF. In DNA form, the CDR3 reads TGTGCCAGCAGTTTAGGTTCTGAGTACGAGCAGTACTTC.

The chain joins TRBV30 to TRBJ2-1, with 9 bases fitting TRBD2. The CDR3 contains 20 residues. Looked up from germline, CDR1 is GTSNPN and CDR2 is SVGIG (reference sequence). Trimming removed 4 bases from V and 3 bases from J; junction bases left unmatched: 22. The CDR3 bases are TGTGCCTGGACACAGCAGAGTAGCGGGGGAGGTAGCTATAGCTACAATGAGCAGTTCTTC. This gives the protein CAWTQQSSGGGSYSYNEQFF. The full variable domain, its missing parts supplied by reference TRBV30 and TRBJ2-1, is SQTIHQWPATLVQPVGSPLSLECTVEGTSNPNLYWYRQAAGRGLQLLFYSVGIGQISSEVPQNLSASRPQDRQFILSSKKLLLSDSGFYLCAWTQQSSGGGSYSYNEQFFGPGTRLTVL.

This CDR3 reads CASRSSSGNQPQHF. CDR3 DNA: TGTGCCAGCAGGTCGAGTTCGGGCAATCAGCCCCAGCATTTT. The chain combines TRBV28 with TRBJ1-5; D gene ambiguous. The V gene lost 6 bases and the J gene lost 2 bases, with 11 bases spanning the gap. CDR1 is MDHEN, CDR2 SYDVKM, per germline. The CDR3 has 14 residues.

The rearrangement links TRBV28 to TRBJ1-4; 7 bases match TRBD1. The CDR3 totals 14 residues. In germline, CDR1 is MDHEN, CDR2 SYDVKM. V trimming: 4 bases; J trimming: 7 bases; junction bases outside the gene matches: 6. This chain's CDR3 is CASSSDREVEKLFF. CDR3 nucleotide sequence: TGTGCCAGCAGTTCCGACAGGGAGGTTGAAAAACTGTTTTTT. The full variable domain, rest sourced from reference TRBV28 and TRBJ1-4, is DVKVTQSSRYLVKRTGEKVFLECVQDMDHENMFWYRQDPGLGLRLIYFSYDVKMKEKGDIPEGYSVSREKKERFSLILESASTNQTSMYLCASSSDREVEKLFFGSGTQLSVL.

V and J are TRBV7-2 and TRBJ2-3; 7 bases agree with TRBD2. Germline V CDR1 and CDR2: SGHTA, FQGNSA. The CDR3 covers 18 residues. J lost 2 bases, V lost 6 bases, and 17 bases had no gene match. The CDR3 nucleotides read TGTGCCAGCAGATTCAACCCGCAATCGGCGGGGGACACAGATACGCAGTATTTT. It yields the protein CASRFNPQSAGDTDTQYF. The whole variable domain, remainder taken from reference TRBV7-2 and TRBJ2-3, is GAGVSQSPSNKVTEKGKDVELRCDPISGHTALYWYRQSLGQGLEFLIYFQGNSAPDKSGLPSDRFSAERTGGSVSTLTIQRTQQEDSAVYLCASRFNPQSAGDTDTQYFGPGTRLTVL.

This clone was picked up a small number of times. The genes are TRBV4-3 and TRBJ2-4, with TRBD2 as a possible D gene (6 bases). Germline V gene sequence: CDR1 LGHNA, CDR2 YSLEER. The CDR3 is made up of 14 amino acids. CDR3 nucleotide sequence: TGCGGTCAGCGGAGGGTCGGCGCCAAAAACATTCAGTACTTC. Encoded protein: CGQRRVGAKNIQYF.

The CDR3 spells CASSSLAGQQYF. In nucleotides, the CDR3 is TGTGCCAGCAGCTCCCTAGCGGGGCAGCAGTACTTC. The chain has TRBV7-9 and TRBJ2-7; TRBD2 matches 9 bases. The CDR3 is 12 amino acids. With 4 bases clipped from V and 8 bases from J, the junction kept 3 bases outside the gene matches. CDR1 and CDR2 from the germline V gene are SEHNR and FQNEAQ (reference sequence).

To note about this clone: At one of its ends the junction is not consistent with the germline gene, which may arise from a read error. CDR3 in amino acids: CASSTGQGKYQPQHF. Written as DNA, the CDR3 is TGTGCCAGCAGTACCGGACAGGGAAAATATCAGCCCCAGCATTTT. The J gene is TRBJ1-5, the V gene TRBV10-3; 8 bases fit TRBD1. This CDR3 is 15 amino acids long. CDR1 and CDR2 (germline): ENHRY, SYGVKD.

Worth noting for this clone: It is likely a read error: a sequence one base away is far more abundant. V is TRBV7-2 and J is TRBJ1-2, with D possibly TRBD1 on 6 matching bases. The V end lost 5 bases, the J end lost 2 bases, and 9 bases lay between the germline ends. Per germline, CDR1 SGHTA and CDR2 FQGNSA. The CDR3 spans 13 residues. For the CDR3, the DNA is TGTGCCAGCAGCGAAGGACAGAACTATGGCTACACCTTC. It translates to CASSEGQNYGYTF.

This clone came up once. The genes are TRBV2 and TRBJ2-5, with 8 bases aligning to TRBD1. The ends lost 6 bases at V and 3 bases at J; junction bases unmatched: 3. This CDR3 spans 13 amino acids. Germline V CDR1 and CDR2: SNHLY, FYNNEI. The CDR3 nucleotides read TGTGCCAGCAGGACAGGGGTGGAAGAGACCCAGTACTTC. It yields the protein CASRTGVEETQYF.

This clone was detected only once. This chain connects TRBV23-1 to TRBJ2-7; D is unclear. TRBV23-1 is designated an ORF whose function remains uncertain. With 4 bases removed from V and 0 bases from J, the gap between germline ends came to 16 bases. This CDR3 is built from 16 residues. In DNA, the CDR3 is TGCGCCAGCAGTCCTCTAAACGGGTCGAGCTCCTACGAGCAGTACTTC. This gives the protein CASSPLNGSSSYEQYF.